This T cell receptor beta chain emerged from a study of Graves' ophthalmopathy and Graves' hyperthyroidism. Study-wide results and caveats: Detected in blood as well were most expanded thyroid clonotypes with frequency above 0.001.

Using RNA transcripts, the TCR beta CDR3 regions were amplified. First-round RT-PCR employed HTBI primers, with a second-round multiplex PCR after it. In TCRdb, the multiplex PCR reads were re-called with MiXCR into one record per CDR3 protein. Found here are about 740,000 distinct CDR3 sequences, approximately 40% of them singletons; the top ten hold roughly 45%. Ophthalmopathy donors were characterized by moderate-to-severe activity, CAS of at least 3, NOSPECS of at least 4, and duration under 3 months. Each diagnosis was determined on the basis of clinical symptoms, serum thyroxine, TRAb, thyroid ultrasound and orbital computed tomography. PBMCs originated in 10 ml of fresh peripheral blood. The CDR3 contains 15 residues. Germline values: CDR1 SEHNR, CDR2 FQNEAQ (reference sequence). V was pared by 6 bases and J by 0 bases, with 12 bases between. Regarding this clonotype: Its antigen is still unknown.

The sample consisted of peripheral blood. This clonotype was obtained from an adult man with Graves' ophthalmopathy. This chain uses TRBV7-9 with TRBJ1-5; a possible D gene is TRBD1 (5 bases). This CDR3 reads CASSLTVISNQPQHF. The CDR3, as DNA: TGTGCCAGCAGTCTGACAGTTATTAGCAATCAGCCCCAGCATTTT.